This passage covers 22 T cell receptor beta chains from one sample sequenced in a study of cytomegalovirus exposure and HLA in healthy donors. With 60 Vbeta and 13 Jbeta primers, the PCR was carried out. Profiling relied on immunoSEQ multiplex PCR, and the TCRdb table lists in-frame clones only, not all of them. Altogether nearly 110,000 clones are present, 82% being singletons, with the ten largest covering 1.6%. Material for sequencing was PBMCs. The receptors originated from a man in his forties or fifties in good health and CMV-seronegative.

The chain employs TRBV7-9 and TRBJ1-1; perhaps TRBD1 as D (6 bases). Trimming pared 5 bases from V and 7 bases from J, leaving 11 bases between. Germline CDR1 reads SEHNR; CDR2 reads FQNEAQ (reference sequence). CDR3 length equals 12 residues. CDR3: CASSPGTLEAFF. The DNA for the CDR3 is TGTGCCAGCAGCCCGGGGACACTTGAAGCTTTCTTT.

This chain uses TRBV25-1 with TRBJ2-1, with 7 bases aligning to TRBD2. The V segment lost 4 bases and the J segment 4 bases; nucleotides outside the gene matches: 7. CDR1 is MGHDK, CDR2 SYGVNS, per germline. This CDR3 is 15 amino acids long. This CDR3 reads CASSGVGGTYNEQFF. CDR3 DNA: TGTGCCAGCAGTGGTGTCGGGGGGACTTACAATGAGCAGTTCTTC. The full variable domain, completed using reference TRBV25-1 and TRBJ2-1, is EADIYQTPRYLVIGTGKKITLECSQTMGHDKMYWYQQDPGMELHLIHYSYGVNSTEKGDLSSESTVSRIRTEHFPLTLESARPSHTSQYLCASSGVGGTYNEQFFGPGTRLTVL.

This clone was counted only a few times. The chain employs TRBV6-6 and TRBJ2-7; D unclear. CDR1 MNHNY and CDR2 SVGAGI come from the germline V gene (reference sequence). With 6 bases removed from V and 4 bases from J, the gap between germline ends came to 13 bases. The CDR3 runs 13 residues. In nucleotides, the CDR3 is TGTGCCAGCAGCCCCGGATTGCGGTACGAGCAGTACGTC. Translated: CASSPGLRYEQYV.

This rearrangement joins TRBV29-1 to TRBJ1-1, with 7 bases that match TRBD1. Germline V gene lookup returns CDR1 SQVTM and CDR2 ANQGSEA. The CDR3 has 13 residues. The V segment lost 4 bases and the J segment 3 bases; nucleotides outside the gene matches: 5. Here the CDR3 reads CSVADRVDTEAFF. In DNA form, the CDR3 reads TGCAGCGTTGCAGACAGGGTTGACACTGAAGCTTTCTTT. Supplemented by reference TRBV29-1 and TRBJ1-1, the full variable domain reads SAVISQKPSRDICQRGTSLTIQCQVDSQVTMMFWYRQQPGQSLTLIATANQGSEATYESGFVIDKFPISRPNLTFSTLTVSNMSPEDSSIYLCSVADRVDTEAFFGQGTRLTVV.

The chain combines TRBV5-1 with TRBJ1-1, with D maybe TRBD1 (6 bases). CDR3 length: 15 amino acids. The germline gives CDR1 SGHRS, CDR2 YFSETQ. Trimming cost V 3 bases and J 3 bases, with 15 bases left between them. The CDR3 DNA reads TGCGCCAGCAGCTCCCTTAGGGGGTCGGACACTGAAGCTTTCTTT. Protein sequence: CASSSLRGSDTEAFF.

The V and J genes are TRBV4-1 and TRBJ2-1; 15 nucleotides align to TRBD2. The CDR3 is 17 amino acids. Germline V CDR1 and CDR2: MGHRA, YSYEKL. With V trimmed by 1 base and J by 8 bases, 6 bases remained unmatched. The CDR3 loop reads CASSQVWTSGGADEQFF. DNA for the CDR3: TGCGCCAGCAGCCAAGTTTGGACTAGCGGGGGGGCCGATGAGCAGTTCTTC.

The CDR3 reads CASSRDSSYNSPLHF. CDR3 coding DNA: TGTGCCAGTAGTCGGGACAGCTCCTATAATTCACCCCTCCACTTT. The chain uses TRBV19 and TRBJ1-6; 7 bases align to TRBD1. The CDR3 is 15 residues long. From germline, CDR1 is LNHDA and CDR2 SQIVND (reference sequence). V shed 5 bases, J shed 0 bases, and the junction held 1 base outside the gene matches.

This chain uses TRBV5-8 with TRBJ2-5, with 11 bases identical to TRBD2. This CDR3 region has 16 residues. Trimming took 0 bases from V and 1 from J; bases not matched to a gene: 2. Germline V CDR1 and CDR2: SGHTS, YDEGEE. For the CDR3, the DNA is TGTGCCAGCAGCTTGGTCGGGACTAGCGGCCAAGAGACCCAGTACTTC. It yields the protein CASSLVGTSGQETQYF.

This clone was seen a few times. The rearrangement uses TRBV5-1 and TRBJ1-5; D possibly corresponds to TRBD1 (5 bases). The CDR3 spans 14 residues. V lost 4 bases, J lost 2 bases, and 10 bases lay in between. Germline-derived CDR1 and CDR2 are SGHRS and YFSETQ. The CDR3 nucleotides read TGCGCCAGCAGCCTCGACAGTCGCAATCAGCCCCAGCATTTT. This gives the protein CASSLDSRNQPQHF.

The V gene is TRBV2, the J gene TRBJ2-7; D might be TRBD2 (6 bases). Germline values: CDR1 SNHLY, CDR2 FYNNEI. Trimming cost V 4 bases and J 6 bases, with 13 bases left between them. This CDR3 has 13 amino acids. CDR3 coding DNA: TGTGCCAGCAGTGTTGGAGGGACCCTCGAGCAGTACTTC. It encodes CASSVGGTLEQYF. Complete variable domain (other parts from reference TRBV2 and TRBJ2-7): EPEVTQTPSHQVTQMGQEVILRCVPISNHLYFYWYRQILGQKVEFLVSFYNNEISEKSEIFDDQFSVERPDGSNFTLKIRSTKLEDSAMYFCASSVGGTLEQYFGPGTRLTVT.

The V gene is TRBV7-6, the J gene TRBJ1-1; D not resolved. Germline V gene data show CDR1 as SGHVS and CDR2 as FNYEAQ. V lost 0 bases to trimming and J lost 1 base, with 9 bases between them. The CDR3 contains 15 residues. CDR3 protein: CASSLAPTSNTEAFF. Written as DNA, the CDR3 is TGTGCCAGCAGCTTAGCGCCCACATCGAACACTGAAGCTTTCTTT.

V gene TRBV7-9 combines with J gene TRBJ1-2; TRBD1 matches 9 bases. CDR3 length: 13 residues. The germline V gene has CDR1 SEHNR and CDR2 FQNEAQ (reference sequence). With 5 bases clipped from V and 8 bases from J, the junction kept 6 bases outside the gene matches. CDR3: CASSAGQGNGYTF. CDR3 in DNA: TGTGCCAGCAGCGCTGGACAGGGGAACGGCTACACCTTC.

The V call is TRBV11-2, the J call TRBJ2-1; TRBD2 matches at 11 bases. The V and J ends lost 1 base and 5 bases, in that order; junction bases with no gene match: 4. The CDR3 runs to 16 residues. CDR1 and CDR2 (germline): SGHAT, FQNNGV. CDR3 amino acids: CASSLGSLAGDNEQFF. The CDR3 DNA is TGTGCCAGCAGCTTAGGGTCACTAGCGGGGGACAATGAGCAGTTCTTC.

The chain has TRBV7-9 and TRBJ1-1, with D perhaps matching TRBD1 (5 bases). V lost 2 bases, J lost 4 bases, and 14 bases lay in between. CDR3 length: 15 residues. The V gene's germline CDR1 is SEHNR and CDR2 FQNEAQ (reference sequence). The CDR3 bases are TGTGCCAGCAGCTTACAGGGAATCGGCGGCACTGAAGCTTTCTTT. This gives the protein CASSLQGIGGTEAFF.

This sequence joins TRBV5-4 and TRBJ2-6; tentatively, D is TRBD1 (5 bases). The CDR3 sequence is 17 residues long. Germline-derived CDR1 and CDR2 are SGHNT and YYREEE (reference sequence). Trimming stripped 6 bases from V and 4 bases from J, with 20 bases between. The CDR3 DNA follows: TGTGCCAGCACCTTATCTAGGGGTATAGCCGGGGCCAACGTCCTGACTTTC. It specifies CASTLSRGIAGANVLTF.

The rearrangement links TRBV11-3 to TRBJ1-5, with TRBD1 matching over 7 bases. Germline values: CDR1 SGHNT, CDR2 YENEEA. With V trimmed by 5 bases and J by 5 bases, 9 bases remained unmatched. The CDR3 consists of 15 residues. Here the CDR3 DNA reads TGTGCCAGCAGCCCCGGACAAGGGGGCCATCAGCCCCAGCATTTT. It translates to CASSPGQGGHQPQHF.

This clone was detected once. The rearrangement joins TRBV9 to TRBJ1-6, with a weak D call TRBD1 (6 bases). Looked up from germline, CDR1 is SGDLS and CDR2 is YYNGEE. The CDR3 spans 17 residues. Trimming cost V 0 bases and J 10 bases, with 20 bases left between them. The CDR3 DNA sequence: TGTGCCAGCAGCGTAGGGCAGGGACATTTGGTTGGGTCACCCCTCCACTTT. The encoded protein is CASSVGQGHLVGSPLHF.

V gene TRBV7-8 combines with J gene TRBJ1-1; TRBD1 is a possible D gene (5 bases). Germline CDR1 is SGHVS and CDR2 is FQNEAQ. CDR3 size: 15 residues. Trimming pared 4 bases from V and 0 bases from J, leaving 12 bases between. The CDR3 DNA sequence: TGTGCCAGCAGCTCAACAACAGGAATGAACACTGAAGCTTTCTTT. It specifies CASSSTTGMNTEAFF.

V and J are TRBV4-1 and TRBJ1-5; D is unresolved. V was clipped by 0 bases and J by 10 bases, with 10 bases between them. This CDR3 comprises 13 residues. CDR1 is MGHRA, CDR2 YSYEKL, per germline. The CDR3 DNA sequence: TGCGCCAGCAGCCAAGATAGGCGGCAACCCCAGCATTTT. Translation gives CASSQDRRQPQHF.

V usage is TRBV7-2 and J usage is TRBJ2-7; 9 bases fit TRBD2. Germline assignment: CDR1 SGHTA and CDR2 FQGNSA. Trimming took 6 bases from V and 4 from J; bases not matched to a gene: 10. The CDR3 runs to 15 residues. The CDR3 loop reads CASSRAGGLRYEQYF. In nucleotides, the CDR3 is TGTGCCAGCAGTCGGGCGGGGGGGCTGAGGTACGAGCAGTACTTC.

The rearrangement joins TRBV7-3 to TRBJ2-5, with a tentative D call TRBD2 (5 bases). V lost 6 bases and J 5 bases, leaving 13 bases between the germline ends. This CDR3 has 13 residues. CDR1 and CDR2 (germline): SGHTA, FQGTGA. The CDR3: CASSSGSRETQYF. CDR3 sequence (DNA): TGTGCCAGCAGTTCGGGGAGTCGGGAGACCCAGTACTTC.

This sequence joins TRBV5-6 and TRBJ1-3, with TRBD1 matching 7 bases. Germline V gene data show CDR1 as SGHDT and CDR2 as YYEEEE. There are 16 residues in the CDR3. V lost 0 bases to trimming and J lost 1 base; unmatched junction nucleotides: 4. The CDR3 DNA reads TGTGCCAGCAGCTTGGGGACAGGATATTCTGGAAACACCATATATTTT. This codes for CASSLGTGYSGNTIYF.